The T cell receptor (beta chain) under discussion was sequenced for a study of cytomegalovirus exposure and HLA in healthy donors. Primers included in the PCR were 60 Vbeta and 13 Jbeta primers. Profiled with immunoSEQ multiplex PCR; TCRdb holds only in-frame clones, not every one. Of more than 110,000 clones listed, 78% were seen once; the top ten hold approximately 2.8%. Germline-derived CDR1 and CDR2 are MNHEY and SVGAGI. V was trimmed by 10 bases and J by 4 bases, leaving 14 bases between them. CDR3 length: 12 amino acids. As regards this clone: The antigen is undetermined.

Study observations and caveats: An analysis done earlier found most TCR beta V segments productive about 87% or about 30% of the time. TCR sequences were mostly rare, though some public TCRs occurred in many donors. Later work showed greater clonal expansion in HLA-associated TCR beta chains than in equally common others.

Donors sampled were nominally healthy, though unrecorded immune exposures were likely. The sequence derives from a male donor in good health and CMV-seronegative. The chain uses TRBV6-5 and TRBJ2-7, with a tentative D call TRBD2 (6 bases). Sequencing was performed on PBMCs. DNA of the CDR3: TGTGCCAAACGTAATGGGACTTACGAGCAGTACTTC. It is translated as CAKRNGTYEQYF.